This T cell receptor beta chain originates from a study of blood T cell repertoires in COVID-19 (dated by TCRdb to 2020 to 2021). Background for the entire study: Samples covering the acute and convalescent phases of COVID-19 were provided by collaborators in the United States, Italy and Spain. The material from the prospective study consisted of cDNA or gDNA derived from T cells, B-cell-depleted T cells, or PBMCs. Where available, HLA class I and class II types were taken from metadata supplied by the sample provider and were not determined by assay-based typing. Subjects who had been exposed to COVID-19, were actively infected with it, or had recovered from it provided the deeply sampled blood TCRbeta repertoires that made up the dataset. The repertoires were released in a freely available public database intended as a resource for research on the immune response to SARS-CoV-2. Nearly every sample came with metadata listing a de-identified subject ID, COVID-19 status, age in years and sex. Samples were obtained from the ongoing ImmuneRACE study (first 160 participants) and from approximately 1,200 subjects provided by 6 global collaborators.

Details on this clone: Its antigen is currently not known. No much larger clone exists at a distance of one base, and base qualities are not known.

Collaborating institutions collected whole blood in K2EDTA tubes following their own protocols. For TCRbeta analysis, collaborators shipped samples in one of three forms: frozen whole blood, isolated PBMCs, or DNA extracted from either of those sample types. TCRbeta CDR3 regions were amplified from genomic DNA by means of the immunoSEQ Assay, a bias-controlled multiplex PCR. In the source study's methods: The number of nucleated cells in each sample was estimated by amplification of reference gene primers within the assay. To quantify the absolute abundance of each unique TCRbeta CDR3 rearrangement, sequence reads were collapsed and filtered. For each sample, productive Simpson clonality was calculated as the square root of Simpson's diversity index over productive rearrangements. TCRdb retrieved this table from immuneACCESS and kept in-frame rearrangements only. Not all clones are present; in checked studies, unresolved V genes account for under half, and no reason is known for the remainder. V and J calls and clone size follow that table, whereas D and trimming were derived from the DNA. This sample holds 180,000 or so clones; about 91% were observed only once. The biggest ten clones account for roughly 4% of the sample.

Points the paper makes about the study in general: The quantity of clinical and demographic metadata differed by source and by participant and was supplied without curation.

Sample: peripheral blood. The TCR originated in a woman younger than 45 with acute or convalescent COVID-19.

CDR3 sequence: CASREGAPLANYGYTF. The nucleotide sequence reads TGCGCCAGCAGAGAGGGGGCTCCCCTGGCTAACTATGGCTACACCTTC. The chain couples TRBV5-1 to TRBJ1-2; the junction holds 7 bases that match TRBD1. The CDR3 covers 16 residues, taking in both the cysteine and the phenylalanine. Only the CDR3 portion is preserved as DNA: 48 bases, with reading frame beginning at the first base. Sequences SGHRS (CDR1) and YFSETQ (CDR2) are obtained from the germline V gene. The junction shows trimming of 5 bases on V and 0 bases on J, and the gene matches do not reach 10 bases of it.